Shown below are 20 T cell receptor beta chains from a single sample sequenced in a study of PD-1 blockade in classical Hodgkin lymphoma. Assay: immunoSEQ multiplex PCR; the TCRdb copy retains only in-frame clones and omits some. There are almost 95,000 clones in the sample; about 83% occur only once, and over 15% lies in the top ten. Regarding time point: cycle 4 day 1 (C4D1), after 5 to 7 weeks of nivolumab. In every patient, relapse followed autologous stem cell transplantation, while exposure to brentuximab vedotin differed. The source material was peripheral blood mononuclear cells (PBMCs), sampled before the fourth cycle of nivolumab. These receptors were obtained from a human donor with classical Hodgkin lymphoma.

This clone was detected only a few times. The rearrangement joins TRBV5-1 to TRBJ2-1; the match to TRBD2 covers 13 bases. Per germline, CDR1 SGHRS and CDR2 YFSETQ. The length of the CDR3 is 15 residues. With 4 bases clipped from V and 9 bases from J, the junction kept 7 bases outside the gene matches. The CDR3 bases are TGCGCCAGCAGCGTGACTAGCGGGAGGACCTTTGAGCAGTTCTTC. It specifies CASSVTSGRTFEQFF.

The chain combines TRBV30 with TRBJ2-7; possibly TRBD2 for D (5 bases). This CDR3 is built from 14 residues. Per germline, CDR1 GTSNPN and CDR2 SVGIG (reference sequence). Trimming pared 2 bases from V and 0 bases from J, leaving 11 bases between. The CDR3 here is CAWSTGFTSYEQYF. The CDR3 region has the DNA TGTGCCTGGAGTACGGGGTTTACCTCCTACGAGCAGTACTTC.

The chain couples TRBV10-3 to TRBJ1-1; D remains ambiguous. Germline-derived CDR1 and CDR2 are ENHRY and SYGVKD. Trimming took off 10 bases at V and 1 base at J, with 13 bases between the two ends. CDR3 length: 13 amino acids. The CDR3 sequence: CATAPNENTEAFF. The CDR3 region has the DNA TGTGCCACCGCACCCAATGAGAACACTGAAGCTTTCTTT.

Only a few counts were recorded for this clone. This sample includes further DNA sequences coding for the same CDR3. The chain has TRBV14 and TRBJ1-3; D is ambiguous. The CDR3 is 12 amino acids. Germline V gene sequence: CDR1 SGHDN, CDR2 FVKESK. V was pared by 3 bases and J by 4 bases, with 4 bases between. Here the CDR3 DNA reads TGTGCCAGCAGCCAGGGAGGAAACACCATATATTTT. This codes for CASSQGGNTIYF.

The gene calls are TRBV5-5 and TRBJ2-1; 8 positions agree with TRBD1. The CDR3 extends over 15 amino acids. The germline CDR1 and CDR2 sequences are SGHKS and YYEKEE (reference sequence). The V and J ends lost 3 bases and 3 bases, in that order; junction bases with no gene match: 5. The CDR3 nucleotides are TGTGCCAGCAGCTCGACAGGGGACGACTACAATGAGCAGTTCTTC. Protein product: CASSSTGDDYNEQFF.

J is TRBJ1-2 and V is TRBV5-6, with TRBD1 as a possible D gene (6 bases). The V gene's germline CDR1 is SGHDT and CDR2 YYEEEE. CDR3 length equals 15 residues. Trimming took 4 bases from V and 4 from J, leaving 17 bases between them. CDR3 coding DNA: TGTGCCAGCAGCGCGGGGGGGCAGGGACCCTATGGCTACACCTTC. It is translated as CASSAGGQGPYGYTF.

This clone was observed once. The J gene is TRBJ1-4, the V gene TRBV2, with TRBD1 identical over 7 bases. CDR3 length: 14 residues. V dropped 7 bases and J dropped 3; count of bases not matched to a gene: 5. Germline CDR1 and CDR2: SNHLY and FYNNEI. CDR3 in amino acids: CASNKGAANEKLFF. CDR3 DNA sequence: TGTGCCAGCAACAAGGGGGCCGCTAATGAAAAACTGTTTTTT.

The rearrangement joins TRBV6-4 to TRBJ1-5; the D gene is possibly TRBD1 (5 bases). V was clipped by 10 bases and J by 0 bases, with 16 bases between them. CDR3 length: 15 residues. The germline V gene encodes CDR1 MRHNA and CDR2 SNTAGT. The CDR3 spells CATLEGPYSNQPQHF. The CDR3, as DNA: TGTGCCACCTTGGAGGGGCCATATAGCAATCAGCCCCAGCATTTT.

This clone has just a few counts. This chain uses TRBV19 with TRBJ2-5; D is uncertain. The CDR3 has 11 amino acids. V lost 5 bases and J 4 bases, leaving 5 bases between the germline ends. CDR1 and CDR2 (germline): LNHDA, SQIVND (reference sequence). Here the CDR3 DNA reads TGTGCCAGTAGTTTCTTAGAGACCCAGTACTTC. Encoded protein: CASSFLETQYF.

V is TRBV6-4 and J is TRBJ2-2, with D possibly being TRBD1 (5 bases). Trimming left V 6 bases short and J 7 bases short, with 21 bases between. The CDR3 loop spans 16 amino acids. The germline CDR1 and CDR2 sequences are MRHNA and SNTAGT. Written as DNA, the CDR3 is TGTGCCAGCAGCGTGAACCCGACAGAAGTTTACGGGGAGCTGTTTTTT. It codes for CASSVNPTEVYGELFF.

CDR3 sequence: CASSERGGRLGNEQFF. The CDR3 DNA follows: TGTGCCAGCAGTGAAAGGGGGGGAAGGTTGGGCAATGAGCAGTTCTTC. The chain links TRBV2 to TRBJ2-1, with TRBD2 as a possible D gene (7 bases). Germline lookup yields CDR1 SNHLY and CDR2 FYNNEI. V was clipped by 2 bases and J by 6 bases, with 17 bases between them. There are 16 residues in the CDR3.

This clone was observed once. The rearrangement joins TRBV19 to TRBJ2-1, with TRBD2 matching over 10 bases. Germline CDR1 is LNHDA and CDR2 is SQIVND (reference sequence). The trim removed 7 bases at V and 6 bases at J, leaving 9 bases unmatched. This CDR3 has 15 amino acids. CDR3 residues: CASKQLSGRSNEQFF. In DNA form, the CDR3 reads TGTGCCAGTAAGCAACTTAGCGGGAGGTCCAATGAGCAGTTCTTC.

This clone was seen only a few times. The CDR3 loop reads CASSLEKYEQYF. Written as DNA, the CDR3 is TGTGCCAGCAGCTTGGAAAAGTACGAGCAGTACTTC. The chain combines TRBV4-2 with TRBJ2-7; D remains ambiguous. The CDR3 runs 12 residues. V shed 5 bases and J shed 4 bases, with 9 bases lying between them. CDR1 is LGHNA and CDR2 is YNFKEQ in the germline V gene.

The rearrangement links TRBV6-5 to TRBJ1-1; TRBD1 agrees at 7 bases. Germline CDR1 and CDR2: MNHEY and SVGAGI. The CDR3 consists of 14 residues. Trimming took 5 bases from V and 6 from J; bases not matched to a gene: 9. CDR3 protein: CASSRAPQGPEAFF. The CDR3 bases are TGTGCCAGCAGTCGGGCCCCACAGGGGCCTGAAGCTTTCTTT.

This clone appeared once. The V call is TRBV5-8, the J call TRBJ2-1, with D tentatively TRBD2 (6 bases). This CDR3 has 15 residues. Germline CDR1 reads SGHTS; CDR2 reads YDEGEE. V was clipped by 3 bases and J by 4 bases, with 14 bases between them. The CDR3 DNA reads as TGTGCCAGCAGCTACGAGGGACTCGAATACAATGAGCAGTTCTTC. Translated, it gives CASSYEGLEYNEQFF.

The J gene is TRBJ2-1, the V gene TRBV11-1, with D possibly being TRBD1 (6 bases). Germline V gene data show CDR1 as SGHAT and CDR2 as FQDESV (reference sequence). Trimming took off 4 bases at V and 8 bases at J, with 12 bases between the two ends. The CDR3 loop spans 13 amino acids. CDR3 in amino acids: CASSSGVGDEQFF. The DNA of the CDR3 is TGTGCCAGCAGCTCAGGGGTAGGGGATGAGCAGTTCTTC.

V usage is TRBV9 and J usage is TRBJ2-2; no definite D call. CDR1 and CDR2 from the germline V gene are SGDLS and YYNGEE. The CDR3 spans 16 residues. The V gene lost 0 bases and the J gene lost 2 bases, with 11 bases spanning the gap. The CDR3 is CASSVVWLINTGELFF. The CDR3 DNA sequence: TGTGCCAGCAGCGTAGTCTGGCTAATTAACACCGGGGAGCTGTTTTTT.

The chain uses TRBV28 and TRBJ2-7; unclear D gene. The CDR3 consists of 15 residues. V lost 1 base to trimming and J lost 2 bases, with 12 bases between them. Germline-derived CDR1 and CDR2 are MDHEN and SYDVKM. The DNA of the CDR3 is TGTGCCAGCAGTTTATCTTGGCAGGAAGCCTACGAGCAGTACTTC. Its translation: CASSLSWQEAYEQYF.

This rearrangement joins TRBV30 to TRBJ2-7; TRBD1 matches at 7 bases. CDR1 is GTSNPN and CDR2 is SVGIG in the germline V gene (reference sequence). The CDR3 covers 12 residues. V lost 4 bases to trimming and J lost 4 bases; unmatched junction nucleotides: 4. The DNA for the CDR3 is TGTGCCTGGACACAGGGGTTTTACGAGCAGTACTTC. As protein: CAWTQGFYEQYF.

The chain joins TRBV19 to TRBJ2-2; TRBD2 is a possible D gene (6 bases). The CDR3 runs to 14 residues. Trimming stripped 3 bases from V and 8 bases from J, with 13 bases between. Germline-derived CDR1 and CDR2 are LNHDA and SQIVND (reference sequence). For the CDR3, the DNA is TGTGCCAGTAGTATCGGGACTCCCCCAGGGGAGCTGTTTTTT. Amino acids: CASSIGTPPGELFF.